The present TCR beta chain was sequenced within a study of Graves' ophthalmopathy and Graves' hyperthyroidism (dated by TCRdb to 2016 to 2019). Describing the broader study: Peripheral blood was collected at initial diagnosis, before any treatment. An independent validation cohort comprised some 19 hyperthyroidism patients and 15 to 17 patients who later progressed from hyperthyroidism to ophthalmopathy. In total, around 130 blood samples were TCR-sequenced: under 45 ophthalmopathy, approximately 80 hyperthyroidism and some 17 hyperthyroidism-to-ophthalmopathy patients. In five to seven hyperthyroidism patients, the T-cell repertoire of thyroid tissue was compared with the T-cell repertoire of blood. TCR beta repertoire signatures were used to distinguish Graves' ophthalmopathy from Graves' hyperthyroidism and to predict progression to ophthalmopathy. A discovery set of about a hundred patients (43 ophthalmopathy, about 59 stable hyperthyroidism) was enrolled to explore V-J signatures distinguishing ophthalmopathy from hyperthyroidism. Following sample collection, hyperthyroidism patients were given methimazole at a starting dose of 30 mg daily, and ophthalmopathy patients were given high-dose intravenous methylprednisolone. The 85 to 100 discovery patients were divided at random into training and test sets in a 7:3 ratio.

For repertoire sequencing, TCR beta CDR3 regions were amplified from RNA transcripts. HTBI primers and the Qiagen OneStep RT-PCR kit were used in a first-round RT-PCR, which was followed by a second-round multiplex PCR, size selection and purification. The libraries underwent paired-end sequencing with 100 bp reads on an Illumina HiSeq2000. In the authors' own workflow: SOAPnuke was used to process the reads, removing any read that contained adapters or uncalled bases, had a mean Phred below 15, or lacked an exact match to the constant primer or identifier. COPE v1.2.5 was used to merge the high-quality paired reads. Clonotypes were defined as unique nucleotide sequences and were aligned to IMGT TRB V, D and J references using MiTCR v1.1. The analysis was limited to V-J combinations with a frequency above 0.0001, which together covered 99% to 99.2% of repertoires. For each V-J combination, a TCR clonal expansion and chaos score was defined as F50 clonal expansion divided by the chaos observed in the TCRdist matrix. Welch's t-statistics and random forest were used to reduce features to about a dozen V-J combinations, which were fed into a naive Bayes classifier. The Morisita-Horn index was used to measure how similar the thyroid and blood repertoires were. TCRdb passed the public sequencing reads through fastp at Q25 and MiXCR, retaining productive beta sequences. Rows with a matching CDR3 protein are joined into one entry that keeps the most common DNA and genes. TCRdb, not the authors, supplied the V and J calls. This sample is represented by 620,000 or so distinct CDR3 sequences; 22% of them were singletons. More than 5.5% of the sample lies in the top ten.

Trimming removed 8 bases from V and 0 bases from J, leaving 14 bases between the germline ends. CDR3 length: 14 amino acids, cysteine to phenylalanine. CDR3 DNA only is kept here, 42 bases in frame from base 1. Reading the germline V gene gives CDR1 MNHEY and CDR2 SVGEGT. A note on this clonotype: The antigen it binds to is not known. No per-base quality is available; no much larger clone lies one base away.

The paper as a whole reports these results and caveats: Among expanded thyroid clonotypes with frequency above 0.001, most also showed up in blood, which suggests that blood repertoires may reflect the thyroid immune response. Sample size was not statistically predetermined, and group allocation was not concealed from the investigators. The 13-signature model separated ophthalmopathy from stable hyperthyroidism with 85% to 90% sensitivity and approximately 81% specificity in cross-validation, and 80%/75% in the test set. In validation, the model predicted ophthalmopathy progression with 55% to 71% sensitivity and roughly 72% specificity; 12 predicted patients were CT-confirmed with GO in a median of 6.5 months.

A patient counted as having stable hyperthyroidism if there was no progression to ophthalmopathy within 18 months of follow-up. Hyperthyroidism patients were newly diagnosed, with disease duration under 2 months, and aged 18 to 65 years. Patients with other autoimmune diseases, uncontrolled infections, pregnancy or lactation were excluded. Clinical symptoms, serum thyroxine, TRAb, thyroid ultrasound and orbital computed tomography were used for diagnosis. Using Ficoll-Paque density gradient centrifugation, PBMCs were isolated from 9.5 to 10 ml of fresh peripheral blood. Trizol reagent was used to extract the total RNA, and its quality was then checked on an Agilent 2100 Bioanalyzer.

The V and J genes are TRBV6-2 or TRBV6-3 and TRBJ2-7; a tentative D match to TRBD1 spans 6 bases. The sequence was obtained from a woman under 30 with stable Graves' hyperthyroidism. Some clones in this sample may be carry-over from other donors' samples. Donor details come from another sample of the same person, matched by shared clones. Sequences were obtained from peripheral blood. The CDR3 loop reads CASAGVQSSYEQYF. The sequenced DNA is TGTGCCAGCGCAGGGGTACAATCCTCCTACGAGCAGTACTTC.